The next 25 T cell receptor beta chains were all read from a single sample in a study of T-cell reconstitution after alpha-beta-depleted transplantation in children. Unique molecular identifiers were incorporated during preparation of the TCRbeta library. MiXCR, run by TCRdb on the PCR reads, gives a single entry per CDR3 protein. The sample records about 420,000 distinct CDR3 sequences, about 16% being singletons. The material sequenced was PBMCs, mostly from graft donor cells, taken 360 days after TCRalphabeta/CD19-depleted stem cell transplant. Source of these receptors: a boy under three years old who had a stem cell transplant for Wiskott-Aldrich syndrome, so the T cells may come from the graft donor.

This clonotype has only one observation. This chain connects TRBV6-1 to TRBJ2-5; D is tentatively TRBD1 or TRBD2 (6 bases each). CDR3 size: 15 residues. V gave up 5 bases and J gave up 4 bases, with 17 bases separating them. Germline V gene data show CDR1 as MNHNS and CDR2 as SASEGT. CDR3 bases: TGTGCCAGCAGTACCGTGACTAGAGGGGGAGAGACCCAGTACTTC. Its protein product is CASSTVTRGGETQYF.

The chain carries TRBV5-1 and TRBJ1-1, with no clear D. Trimming left V 5 bases short and J 0 bases short, with 8 bases between. This CDR3 is 13 amino acids long. Per germline, CDR1 SGHRS and CDR2 YFSETQ. The CDR3 is CASREVMNTEAFF. The CDR3 nucleotides read TGCGCCAGCAGGGAAGTTATGAACACTGAAGCTTTCTTT.

The chain employs TRBV5-1 and TRBJ2-1; TRBD2 matches 8 bases. CDR3 length equals 15 residues. Germline V CDR1 and CDR2: SGHRS, YFSETQ. V lost 2 bases, J lost 2 bases, and 3 bases stayed unmatched. The CDR3: CASSLNGGAYNEQFF. In nucleotides, the CDR3 is TGCGCCAGCAGCTTAAACGGGGGGGCCTACAATGAGCAGTTCTTC.

The chain links TRBV10-3 to TRBJ2-3; 8 bases are shared with TRBD2. There are 16 residues in the CDR3. V dropped 8 bases and J dropped 6; count of bases not matched to a gene: 16. Germline CDR1 is ENHRY and CDR2 is SYGVKD. Here the CDR3 reads CAISGAGGLRMDTQYF. In DNA form, the CDR3 reads TGTGCCATCTCCGGGGCGGGAGGCCTTCGCATGGATACGCAGTATTTT.

The chain joins TRBV7-9 to TRBJ2-7; tentatively, D is TRBD1 (6 bases). Germline CDR1 and CDR2: SEHNR and FQNEAQ (reference sequence). The ends were cut back, 7 bases at V and 1 base at J, with 8 bases in the middle. The CDR3 contains 12 residues. The CDR3 nucleotides are TGTGCCAGCACCCAGGGGTCCTACGAGCAGTACTTC. Protein sequence: CASTQGSYEQYF.

This clonotype was counted only a few times. The J gene is TRBJ2-6, the V gene TRBV5-1; perhaps D is TRBD1 or TRBD2 (5 bases each). Germline CDR1 SGHRS, CDR2 YFSETQ. Trimming removed 0 bases at V and 2 bases at J, with 9 bases between. The CDR3 spans 16 residues. The CDR3 DNA follows: TGCGCCAGCAGCTTGGGGGGACCCGCTGGGGCCAACGTCCTGACTTTC. Residues: CASSLGGPAGANVLTF.

The chain employs TRBV5-5 and TRBJ2-7; D possibly corresponds to TRBD1 (6 bases). This CDR3 is built from 14 residues. The V and J ends lost 4 bases and 5 bases respectively, with 16 bases between them. Per the germline V gene, CDR1 is SGHKS and CDR2 is YYEKEE (reference sequence). CDR3 sequence (DNA): TGTGCCAGCAGCCCGTACAGGGTTTTCGACGAGCAGTACTTC. It specifies CASSPYRVFDEQYF.

The chain employs TRBV11-2 and TRBJ2-5; 10 nucleotides align to TRBD2. Germline V gene sequence: CDR1 SGHAT, CDR2 FQNNGV. V lost 4 bases and J lost 5; bases outside the gene matches: 19. CDR3 length equals 19 residues. CDR3 coding DNA: TGTGCCAGCAGCTCGATCCGCCTAGCGGGAGCCAAACCCCAGGAGACCCAGTACTTC. Its protein product is CASSSIRLAGAKPQETQYF.

This clonotype occurred many times. The chain uses TRBV29-1 and TRBJ2-7; TRBD2 matches at 7 bases. Looked up from germline, CDR1 is SQVTM and CDR2 is ANQGSEA. The CDR3 spans 11 residues. The CDR3 DNA reads TGCAGTTACGGGGACTACTACGAGCAGTACTTC. Translated, it gives CSYGDYYEQYF.

This clonotype occurred many times. The V and J genes are TRBV24-1 and TRBJ1-3; no definite D call. This CDR3 is 14 amino acids long. V was cut by 2 bases and J by 0 bases, with 4 bases left in between. Germline CDR1 KGHDR, CDR2 SFDVKD. CDR3 DNA: TGTGCCACCAGTGATTCGCGCTCTGGAAACACCATATATTTT. This translates into CATSDSRSGNTIYF.

The chain joins TRBV24-1 to TRBJ2-1; D remains ambiguous. CDR1 and CDR2 (germline): KGHDR, SFDVKD. Trimming took off 5 bases at V and 11 bases at J, with 9 bases between the two ends. This CDR3 region has 11 residues. The CDR3 spells CATSVLAKQFF. In nucleotides, the CDR3 is TGTGCCACCAGTGTTCTGGCTAAGCAGTTCTTC.

The chain has TRBV5-1 and TRBJ2-5; D is undetermined. CDR1 SGHRS and CDR2 YFSETQ come from the germline V gene. With 1 base removed from V and 4 bases from J, the gap between germline ends came to 8 bases. This CDR3 is 13 amino acids long. In DNA, the CDR3 is TGCGCCAGCAGCTTGTGGCTAGGAGAGACCCAGTACTTC. This codes for CASSLWLGETQYF.

With respect to this clonotype: A read error may account for a junction end that differs from germline. V is TRBV10-3 and J is TRBJ2-3; 8 nucleotides line up with TRBD2. The CDR3 is made up of 14 amino acids. Germline V gives CDR1 ENHRY, CDR2 SYGVKD. The CDR3 nucleotides are TGTGCCGTCAGTGGGGGACTAGTCACAGATACGCAGTATTTT. This codes for CAVSGGLVTDTQYF.

The chain has TRBV5-6 and TRBJ2-5; TRBD2 matches at 10 bases. The CDR3 loop spans 16 amino acids. Germline V lookup: CDR1 SGHDT, CDR2 YYEEEE. J was trimmed by 3 bases and V by 4 bases; bases with no gene match: 9. CDR3 bases: TGTGCCAGCAGCCCTCTGGGACTAGCGAGAGAAGAGACCCAGTACTTC. Its protein is CASSPLGLAREETQYF.

The chain employs TRBV7-9 and TRBJ1-6; no clear D gene. Germline CDR1 and CDR2: SEHNR and FQNEAQ (reference sequence). The V end was cut by 4 bases, the J end by 7 bases, with 14 bases between. This CDR3 spans 15 amino acids. In DNA form, the CDR3 reads TGTGCCAGCAGCTACCGGCCGAACCTGAATTCACCCCTCCACTTT. It encodes CASSYRPNLNSPLHF.

The V gene is TRBV11-2, the J gene TRBJ2-2; 8 bases are shared with TRBD2. This CDR3 is 18 amino acids long. V shed 5 bases, J shed 6 bases, and the junction held 17 bases outside the gene matches. CDR1 and CDR2 from the germline V gene are SGHAT and FQNNGV. CDR3 sequence (DNA): TGTGCCAGCAGCCCTCCCCATTCAGCGGGAGTTTTGTCCGGGGAGCTGTTTTTT. This sequence encodes CASSPPHSAGVLSGELFF.

The chain uses TRBV7-2 and TRBJ2-3; TRBD1 aligns across 8 bases. Germline assignment: CDR1 SGHTA and CDR2 FQGNSA. The V gene end was trimmed by 4 bases and the J gene end by 0 bases; junction bases not matched to a gene: 3. CDR3 size: 15 residues. The CDR3 DNA is TGTACCAGCAGCTCCAGGGGGCCCAGCACAGATACGCAGTATTTT. Amino acids: CTSSSRGPSTDTQYF.

This clonotype was recorded at least ten times. The rearrangement joins TRBV29-1 to TRBJ1-4, with D possibly being TRBD1 (5 bases). Trimming stripped 7 bases from V and 6 bases from J, with 15 bases between. This CDR3 comprises 13 residues. Germline lookup yields CDR1 SQVTM and CDR2 ANQGSEA. The CDR3 loop reads CSGSRDSDEKLFF. The DNA of the CDR3 is TGCAGCGGTTCCAGGGACTCGGATGAAAAACTGTTTTTT.

The genes are TRBV7-2 and TRBJ2-5, with D tentatively TRBD1 (5 bases). V was shortened by 4 bases and J by 4 bases, with 10 bases between the two germline ends. Germline values: CDR1 SGHTA, CDR2 FQGNSA. The length of the CDR3 is 13 residues. CDR3: CASSYWGSETQYF. The CDR3 bases are TGTGCCAGCAGCTACTGGGGCTCAGAGACCCAGTACTTC.

The chain links TRBV2 to TRBJ1-1; 8 nucleotides match TRBD1. Trimming removed 3 bases from V and 5 bases from J; junction bases left unmatched: 5. The germline V gene has CDR1 SNHLY and CDR2 FYNNEI. The CDR3 loop spans 14 amino acids. CDR3 amino acids: CASSENRGRTEAFF. The DNA of the CDR3 is TGTGCCAGCAGTGAGAACAGGGGGAGGACTGAAGCTTTCTTT.

V usage is TRBV11-2 and J usage is TRBJ2-5, with D perhaps TRBD2 (7 bases). Per germline, CDR1 SGHAT and CDR2 FQNNGV. V was clipped by 1 base and J by 5 bases, with 11 bases between them. CDR3 length: 14 residues. The CDR3 reads CASSLVGGEETQYF. As DNA, the CDR3 is TGTGCCAGCAGCTTAGTAGGGGGGGAGGAGACCCAGTACTTC.

The sample holds many counts of this clonotype. The DNA for the CDR3 is TGTGCCAGCAGCTTAGGGAACGAGCAGTACTTC. It specifies CASSLGNEQYF. V and J are TRBV28 and TRBJ2-7; D ambiguous. This CDR3 is 11 amino acids long. The germline CDR1 and CDR2 sequences are MDHEN and SYDVKM. Between the trimmed V and J ends, which lost 6 bases and 5 bases, there was a span of 8 bases. The full variable domain, rest sourced from reference TRBV28 and TRBJ2-7, is DVKVTQSSRYLVKRTGEKVFLECVQDMDHENMFWYRQDPGLGLRLIYFSYDVKMKEKGDIPEGYSVSREKKERFSLILESASTNQTSMYLCASSLGNEQYFGPGTRLTVT.

The chain carries TRBV4-1 and TRBJ2-2, with 9 positions matching TRBD2. CDR1 and CDR2 (germline): MGHRA, YSYEKL. The CDR3 runs 19 residues. V lost 4 bases and J lost 3; bases outside the gene matches: 15. Written as DNA, the CDR3 is TGCGCCAGCAGCCCTGGGACTAGCAGCCTCCGGGGGTACACCGGGGAGCTGTTTTTT. It specifies CASSPGTSSLRGYTGELFF.

J is TRBJ2-5 and V is TRBV5-1; D is unclear. Trimming took 3 bases from V and 5 from J, leaving 14 bases between them. The length of the CDR3 is 14 residues. CDR1 and CDR2 (germline): SGHRS, YFSETQ. CDR3 in DNA: TGCGCCAGCAGCTCTTTTCCCACATTGGAGACCCAGTACTTC. Translating it yields CASSSFPTLETQYF.

This chain connects TRBV20-1 to TRBJ2-7; 8 nucleotides agree with TRBD1. The CDR3 length is 13 residues. V was pared by 6 bases and J by 5 bases, with 9 bases of the junction left unmatched. Germline values: CDR1 DFQATT, CDR2 SNEGSKA (reference sequence). CDR3 sequence (DNA): TGCAGTGCACCCCGGGCAGGGGGCAACGAGCAGTACTTC. Its protein is CSAPRAGGNEQYF.